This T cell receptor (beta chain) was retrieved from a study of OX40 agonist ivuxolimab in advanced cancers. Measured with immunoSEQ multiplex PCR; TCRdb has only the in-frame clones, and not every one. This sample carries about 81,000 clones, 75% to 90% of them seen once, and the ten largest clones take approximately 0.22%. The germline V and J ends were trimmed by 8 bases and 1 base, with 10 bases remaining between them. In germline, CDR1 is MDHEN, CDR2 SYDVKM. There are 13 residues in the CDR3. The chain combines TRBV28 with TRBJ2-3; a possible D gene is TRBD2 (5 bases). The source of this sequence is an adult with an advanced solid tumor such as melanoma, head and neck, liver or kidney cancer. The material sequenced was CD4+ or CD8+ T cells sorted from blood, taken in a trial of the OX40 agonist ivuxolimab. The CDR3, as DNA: TGTGCCAGCCGGGAAACGGGCACAGATACGCAGTATTTT. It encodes CASRETGTDTQYF.